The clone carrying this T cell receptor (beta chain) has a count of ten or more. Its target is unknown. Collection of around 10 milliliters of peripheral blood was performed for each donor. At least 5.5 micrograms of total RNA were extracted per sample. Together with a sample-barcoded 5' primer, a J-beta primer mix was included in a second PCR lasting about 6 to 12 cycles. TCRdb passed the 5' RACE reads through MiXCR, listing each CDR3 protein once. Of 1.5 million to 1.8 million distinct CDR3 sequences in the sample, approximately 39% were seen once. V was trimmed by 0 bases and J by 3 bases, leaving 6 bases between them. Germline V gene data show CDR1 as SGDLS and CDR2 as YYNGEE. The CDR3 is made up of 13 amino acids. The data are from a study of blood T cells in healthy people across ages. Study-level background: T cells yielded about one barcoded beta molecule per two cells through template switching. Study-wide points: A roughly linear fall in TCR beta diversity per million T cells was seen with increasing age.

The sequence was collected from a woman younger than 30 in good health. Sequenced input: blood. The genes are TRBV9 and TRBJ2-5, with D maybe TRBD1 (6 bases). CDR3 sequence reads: CASSVEGEETQYF. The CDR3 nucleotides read TGTGCCAGCAGCGTAGAGGGGGAAGAGACCCAGTACTTC.